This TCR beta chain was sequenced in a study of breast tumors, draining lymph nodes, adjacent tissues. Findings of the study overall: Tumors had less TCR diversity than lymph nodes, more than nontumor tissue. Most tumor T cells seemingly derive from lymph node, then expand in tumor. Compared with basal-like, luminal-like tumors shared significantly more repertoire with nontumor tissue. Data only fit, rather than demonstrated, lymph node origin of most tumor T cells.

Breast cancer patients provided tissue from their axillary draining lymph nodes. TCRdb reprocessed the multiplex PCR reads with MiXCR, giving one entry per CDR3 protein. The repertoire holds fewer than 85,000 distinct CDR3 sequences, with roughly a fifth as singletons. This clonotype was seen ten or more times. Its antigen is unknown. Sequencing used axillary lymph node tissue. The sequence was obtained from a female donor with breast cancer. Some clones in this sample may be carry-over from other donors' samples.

CDR3 nucleotides: TGCAGTGCTAGGAGGTGGGGGACTTCCTACGAGCAGTACTTC. Encoded protein: CSARRWGTSYEQYF. V and J are TRBV20-1 and TRBJ2-7; a weak D match, TRBD2 (6 bases). The CDR3 covers 14 residues. Germline CDR1 is DFQATT and CDR2 is SNEGSKA (reference sequence). V was clipped by 3 bases and J by 1 base, with 13 bases between them.